The 8 T cell receptor beta chains in this list originate from one sample, sequenced in a study of cytomegalovirus exposure and HLA in healthy donors (dated by TCRdb to about 2017). The method was the immunoSEQ multiplex PCR assay. This immuneACCESS table, as held by TCRdb, lists in-frame sequences with V and J called but not all clones. Of the missing ones, under half trace to an unresolved V gene in checked studies; the others have no known cause. In all, the sample holds some 150,000 clones, and about 91% of those were seen once. The leading ten clones occupy roughly 9.2% of the sample. The specimen was PBMCs. These receptors originate from a woman between 18 and 29 years old in good health and CMV-seropositive.

The CDR3 loop is CASTWEGQPQHF. The CDR3 nucleotides read TGTGCCAGTACATGGGAGGGTCAGCCCCAGCATTTT. The chain combines TRBV19 with TRBJ1-5, with D unresolved. CDR3 size: 12 residues. CDR1 and CDR2 from the germline V gene are LNHDA and SQIVND (reference sequence). With 7 bases removed from V and 6 bases from J, the gap between germline ends came to 10 bases.

This clone was detected only a few times. The chain links TRBV28 to TRBJ1-5, with 8 bases that match TRBD1. The ends lost 5 bases at V and 7 bases at J; junction bases unmatched: 7. From germline, CDR1 is MDHEN and CDR2 SYDVKM. The CDR3 runs 14 residues. The CDR3 DNA follows: TGTGCCAGCAGTCTCAGGGGGCTCGGGCAGCCCCAGCATTTT. This encodes CASSLRGLGQPQHF.

The V call is TRBV2, the J call TRBJ2-3; weak D call: TRBD1 (5 bases). Trimming shortened V by 7 bases and J by 4 bases, and 9 bases separated the two germline ends. Germline V CDR1 and CDR2: SNHLY, FYNNEI. The CDR3 consists of 12 residues. CDR3 sequence: CASNQGPDTQYF. The CDR3 DNA reads as TGTGCCAGCAACCAGGGTCCAGATACGCAGTATTTT.

This chain uses TRBV5-1 with TRBJ2-5; 7 positions match TRBD1. Germline-derived CDR1 and CDR2 are SGHRS and YFSETQ. Trimming cost V 4 bases and J 1 base; bases outside gene matches: 4. The length of the CDR3 is 14 residues. The CDR3 nucleotides are TGCGCCAGCAGCAGAGGGACAGCCCAAGAGACCCAGTACTTC. Translated, it gives CASSRGTAQETQYF.

The chain joins TRBV15 to TRBJ1-2, with TRBD1 matching 8 bases. Trimming took 3 bases from V and 2 from J; bases not matched to a gene: 8. CDR3 length: 16 residues. Per the germline V gene, CDR1 is LNHNV and CDR2 is YYDKDF (reference sequence). DNA for the CDR3: TGTGCCACCAGCAGGGGCGGACAGGGCAAAAACTATGGCTACACCTTC. Translating gives CATSRGGQGKNYGYTF.

J is TRBJ1-4 and V is TRBV19, with 8 bases fitting TRBD1. V shed 6 bases and J 2 bases; nucleotides not matched to a gene: 5. This CDR3 comprises 15 residues. Germline CDR1 and CDR2: LNHDA and SQIVND (reference sequence). The chain's CDR3 is CASRRQGWTNEKLFF. DNA of the CDR3: TGTGCCAGTAGGCGACAGGGGTGGACTAATGAAAAACTGTTTTTT.

The chain has TRBV27 and TRBJ1-2; perhaps TRBD1 as D (6 bases). This CDR3 has 14 amino acids. The V gene lost 5 bases and the J gene lost 4 bases, with 14 bases spanning the gap. The germline gives CDR1 MNHEY, CDR2 SMNVEV (reference sequence). Here the CDR3 DNA reads TGTGCCAGCAGTATTACGGGACAAACCTATGGCTACACCTTC. The encoded protein is CASSITGQTYGYTF.

The genes are TRBV7-2 and TRBJ2-3; 9 bases agree with TRBD1. CDR1 and CDR2 (germline): SGHTA, FQGNSA. CDR3 length: 15 amino acids. V was pared by 3 bases and J by 3 bases, with 4 bases of the junction left unmatched. The CDR3 nucleotides are TGTGCCAGCAGCTTGGGGACAGGGAGGACAGATACGCAGTATTTT. As protein: CASSLGTGRTDTQYF.